The 6 T cell receptor beta chains listed next were all sequenced from one sample in a study of beta chain features in type 1 diabetes. As every portion of the isolated RNA was reverse transcribed, the sequencing read expressed TCRB transcripts. Sequenced by immunoSEQ multiplex PCR; TCRdb stores in-frame clones only, minus some. Of roughly 610,000 clones in the sample, about 14% were seen once. Material for sequencing was naive CD4+ T cells from blood. All receptors derive from a man between 18 and 35 years old in good health.

V gene TRBV7-2 combines with J gene TRBJ2-3; no clear D. From germline, CDR1 is SGHTA and CDR2 FQGNSA. V was shortened by 0 bases and J by 2 bases, with 6 bases between the two germline ends. This CDR3 comprises 14 residues. CDR3 protein: CASSLAPATDTQYF. CDR3 nucleotide sequence: TGTGCCAGCAGCTTAGCTCCGGCCACAGATACGCAGTATTTT.

This clone appeared a few times. The chain joins TRBV19 to TRBJ2-1, with 11 bases matching TRBD2. V trimming: 6 bases; J trimming: 9 bases; junction bases outside the gene matches: 13. The CDR3 is 16 amino acids. Germline V gives CDR1 LNHDA, CDR2 SQIVND (reference sequence). The CDR3 reads CASSPPRASGRSEQFF. CDR3 in DNA: TGTGCCAGTAGCCCTCCCCGCGCTAGCGGGAGGAGTGAGCAGTTCTTC.

This clone was seen only a few times. The V call is TRBV18, the J call TRBJ2-7, with 8 bases lining up with TRBD2. The CDR3 loop spans 16 amino acids. The V and J ends lost 2 bases and 6 bases, in that order; junction bases with no gene match: 12. CDR1 and CDR2 (germline): KGHSH, LQKENI. This chain's CDR3 is CASSPTRIREGREQYF. Written as DNA, the CDR3 is TGTGCCAGCTCACCAACTCGGATCCGGGAGGGGCGCGAGCAGTACTTC.

V usage is TRBV23-1 and J usage is TRBJ2-7; possibly TRBD1 or TRBD2 for D (5 bases each). TRBV23-1 is classed as an ORF, of uncertain function. The ends were cut back, 2 bases at V and 0 bases at J, with 8 bases in the middle. This CDR3 spans 14 amino acids. The CDR3 loop reads CASSQRDGSYEQYF. The CDR3 DNA reads as TGCGCCAGCAGTCAACGGGACGGCTCCTACGAGCAGTACTTC.

This clone showed up just a few times. This chain uses TRBV18 with TRBJ2-3; D might be TRBD1 (6 bases). There are 13 residues in the CDR3. The V and J ends lost 1 base and 8 bases respectively, with 10 bases between them. The germline gives CDR1 KGHSH, CDR2 LQKENI. The CDR3 region is CASSPRDRFTQYF. DNA for the CDR3: TGTGCCAGCTCACCACGCGACAGGTTTACGCAGTATTTT.

The chain is built from TRBV7-9 and TRBJ2-1; maybe TRBD2 (7 bases). V was clipped by 5 bases and J by 10 bases, with 18 bases between them. This CDR3 has 14 amino acids. Germline V CDR1 and CDR2: SEHNR, FQNEAQ (reference sequence). Here the CDR3 reads CASSRLGGLGEQFF. The CDR3 DNA reads TGTGCCAGCAGCCGGCTGGGGGGGCTTGGAGAGCAGTTCTTC.